Listed below are T cell receptor beta chains from one sample, sequenced in a study of cytomegalovirus exposure and HLA in healthy donors. This table comes from immunoSEQ multiplex PCR, and its TCRdb copy is limited to in-frame clones, with some not included. Of around 170,000 clones in the sample, 85% were seen once. Sequencing was done on a sample of PBMCs. Every receptor here comes from a man aged 18 to 35 in good health and CMV-seropositive. The CDR3 runs from the conserved cysteine through the conserved F or W. Fields, in order: clone size, D gene, J gene, V gene, CDR3 DNA, CDR3 protein. A D gene is named only where the DNA matches it firmly. The listing skips clone size in some rows; elsewhere it reads once, few, many or a size class.

>-|-|TRBJ1-1|TRBV30
TGTGCCTGGAGCAAAACCAGAGGGAACACTGAAGCTTTCTTT
CAWSKTRGNTEAFF
>-|TRBD2|TRBJ2-7|TRBV4-1
TGCGCCAGCAGCCAAGGACTAGGGACTACCTACGAGCAGTACTTC
CASSQGLGTTYEQYF
>-|TRBD1|TRBJ1-1|TRBV14
TGTGCCAGCAGCCAAGCAGGGGGCCCTGAAGCTTTCTTT
CASSQAGGPEAFF
>-|-|TRBJ1-3|TRBV28
TGTGCCAGCAGCACCCCGGGTTCTGGAAACACCATATATTTT
CASSTPGSGNTIYF
>-|-|TRBJ1-3|TRBV7-3
TGTGCCAGCAGCCGGGACTCTGGAAACACCATATATTTT
CASSRDSGNTIYF
>-|TRBD1|TRBJ1-1|TRBV7-2
TGTGCCAGCAGCCGCGGGACAGGGGGCATCGCTGAAGCTTTCTTT
CASSRGTGGIAEAFF
>-|TRBD2|TRBJ2-5|TRBV27
TGTGCCCCGGGGGATCCGGAGGCCACTGGGGGGGACCATAAAACAGAAGAGACCCAGTACTTC
CAPGDPEATGGDHKTEETQYF
>-|TRBD2|TRBJ2-1|TRBV10-2
TGCGCCAGCAGTGGGGGGGGTTACAATGAGCAGTTCTTC
CASSGGGYNEQFF
>-|-|TRBJ2-1|TRBV30
TGTGCCTCCGATCGGGAGAATGAGCAGTTCTTC
CASDRENEQFF
>-|TRBD1|TRBJ2-1|TRBV11-2
TGTGCCAGCAGCTTACCGGGACAGACTTACAATGAGCAGTTCTTC
CASSLPGQTYNEQFF
>-|-|TRBJ2-7|TRBV28
TGTGCCAGTCCCCCTGGGGCGAGCCAGATAAAATCCTACGAGCAGTACTTC
CASPPGASQIKSYEQYF
>-|-|TRBJ2-7|TRBV28
TGTGCCAGCAGCCCATTGGCGTCCGCAGGGTACGAGCAGTACTTC
CASSPLASAGYEQYF
>-|TRBD1|TRBJ1-2|TRBV28
TGTGCCAGCAGTTATACAGGGGACGGCTATGGCTACACCTTC
CASSYTGDGYGYTF
>-|-|TRBJ1-1|TRBV10-3
TGTGCCATCAGTGAGGCCCCTGGGGGGGAAGCTTTCTTT
CAISEAPGGEAFF
>-|-|TRBJ1-2|TRBV9
TGTGCCAGCAGCTTAACGGGGGGCCTAGATGGCTACACCTTC
CASSLTGGLDGYTF
>-|-|TRBJ2-7|TRBV2
TGTGCCAGCAGTGCTTCTTATCACGAGCAGTACTTC
CASSASYHEQYF
>-|-|TRBJ2-7|TRBV30
TGTGCCTGTCGGGACTCCTACGAGCAGTACTTC
CACRDSYEQYF
>once|-|TRBJ1-3|TRBV4-1
TGCGCCAGCAGCCGCGCCGGTGTAGTGTCGAGGGGAAACACCATATATTTT
CASSRAGVVSRGNTIYF
>-|-|TRBJ1-4|TRBV30
TGTGCCTGGAGTGTCGGACAGAAGAATGAAAAACTGTTTTTT
CAWSVGQKNEKLFF
>-|-|TRBJ1-2|TRBV27
TGTGCCAGCAGTTTACTACAGAAATTCAATATGGATGGCTACACCTTC
CASSLLQKFNMDGYTF
>-|-|TRBJ1-1|TRBV9
TGTGCCAGCAGCAAACTGACGACAGGTGTCACTGAAGCTTTCTTT
CASSKLTTGVTEAFF
>-|-|TRBJ1-3|TRBV4-1
TGCGCCAGCAGCCCCGGGACTGGCCCTGAGATATATTTT
CASSPGTGPEIYF
>-|-|TRBJ2-6|TRBV9
TGTGCCAGCAGCCCAGGGGTATCCGGGGCCAACGTCCTGACTTTC
CASSPGVSGANVLTF
>few|-|TRBJ2-7|TRBV4-1
TGCGCCAGCAGCCAAGACGGACACCTCTACGAGCAGTACTTC
CASSQDGHLYEQYF
>-|-|TRBJ2-5|TRBV28
TGTGCCAGCAGAGTAGGACTCCAAGAGACCCAGTACTTC
CASRVGLQETQYF
>-|TRBD2|TRBJ2-1|TRBV30
TGTGCCTGCCCGGGACTAGCGGGTATTTCCCAGTTCTTC
CACPGLAGISQFF
>-|TRBD2|TRBJ2-1|TRBV6-1
TGTGCCAGCAGACCGACTAGCGGGAGGGTAAATGAGCAGTTCTTC
CASRPTSGRVNEQFF
>-|-|TRBJ2-5|TRBV20-1
TGCAGTGCTAGAGATCGGCGGGCCCAGTACTTC
CSARDRRAQYF
>-|-|TRBJ2-1|TRBV13
TGTGCCAGCAGCTTAGGGCGGGGATTGGACGAGCAGTTCTTC
CASSLGRGLDEQFF
>-|TRBD1|TRBJ1-2|TRBV6-4
TGTGCCAGCAGCAACCGGACAGGGAACATCTATGGCTACACCTTC
CASSNRTGNIYGYTF
>-|TRBD2|TRBJ2-7|TRBV4-1
TGCGCCAGCAGCCACCTGGGGACTAGCGGCTACGAGCAGTACTTC
CASSHLGTSGYEQYF
>-|-|TRBJ1-1|TRBV12-5
TGTGCTAGTGGTTTGACGGGAACTGAAGCTTTCTTT
CASGLTGTEAFF
>-|-|TRBJ1-4|TRBV7-8
TGTGCCAGCAGCTTAGAAGACGGAGGGACGGGAGAAAAACTGTTTTTT
CASSLEDGGTGEKLFF
>-|TRBD2|TRBJ2-5|TRBV5-6
TGTGCCAGCAGCTTGGCGGGGACTAGCGGGGGAGCGGAGACCCAGTACTTC
CASSLAGTSGGAETQYF
>-|TRBD1|TRBJ2-5|TRBV4-1
TGCGCCAGCAGCCAAGGGACAGGGGGGGTTCTGGTGGACCAGTACTTC
CASSQGTGGVLVDQYF
>-|-|TRBJ1-3|TRBV27
TGTGCCAGCATATCCGGAAACACCATATATTTT
CASISGNTIYF
>-|TRBD2|TRBJ2-1|TRBV13
TGTGCCAGCAGCGGGAGCGGGAGTCATGATGAGCAGTTCTTC
CASSGSGSHDEQFF
>-|-|TRBJ1-2|TRBV13
TGTGCCAGCAATTACAGGTCTGACTATGGCTACACCTTC
CASNYRSDYGYTF
>-|-|TRBJ1-1|TRBV19
TGTGCCAGTAGTCCATTGGACAGAAACATGAACACTGAAGCTTTCTTT
CASSPLDRNMNTEAFF
>-|TRBD1|TRBJ2-7|TRBV7-9
TGTGCCAGCAGCTACGACAGGGGGGGATACGAGCAGTACTTC
CASSYDRGGYEQYF
>-|-|TRBJ1-1|TRBV13
TGTGCCAGCAGCTTAGAGGGCAGGGTAAGGGTCACTGAAGCTTTCTTT
CASSLEGRVRVTEAFF
>few|-|TRBJ1-6|TRBV6-5
TGTGCCAGCAGTTACGGGAGTAATTCACCCCTCCACTTT
CASSYGSNSPLHF
>-|-|TRBJ1-1|TRBV5-1
TGCGCCAGCAGCTCCCAGACAGAAAACACTGAAGCTTTCTTT
CASSSQTENTEAFF
>-|TRBD2|TRBJ2-5|TRBV27
TGTGCCAGCAGTTTAGGACTAGCGGGGGAGACCCAGTACTTC
CASSLGLAGETQYF